This TCR beta chain was identified during a study of control samples from healthy donors and cancer patients. This table comes from immunoSEQ multiplex PCR, and its TCRdb copy is limited to in-frame clones, with some not included. Found here are under 150,000 clones, 75% to 90% of them singletons; the top ten hold approximately 8.6%. The CDR3 contains 14 residues. Germline V lookup: CDR1 MNHEY, CDR2 SVGEGT. V lost 5 bases to trimming and J lost 3 bases; unmatched junction nucleotides: 2. This sequence originates from a woman in her thirties in good health. Material: blood. V gene TRBV6-2 or TRBV6-3 combines with J gene TRBJ1-5; 9 bases fit TRBD1. This chain's CDR3 is CASSRTGDNQPQHF. For the CDR3, the DNA is TGTGCCAGCAGTAGGACAGGGGACAATCAGCCCCAGCATTTT.